The next 26 T cell receptor beta chains were all read from a single sample in a study of blood T cells in healthy people across ages. Then a second PCR, running roughly 7 to 11 cycles, was carried out with a sample-barcoded 5' primer and a J-beta primer mix. Each CDR3 protein gets one entry after TCRdb re-called the 5' RACE reads with MiXCR. The sample lists hundreds of thousands of distinct CDR3 sequences; less than 25% were seen once. Another study also made use of these data, one on T cells of mothers and their children.

The sequenced material came from blood. The receptors were sampled from a boy younger than 18 in good health.

This clonotype was counted many times. The gene calls are TRBV20-1 and TRBJ2-7; unclear D gene. The ends were cut back, 5 bases at V and 4 bases at J, with 15 bases in the middle. CDR1 and CDR2 (germline): DFQATT, SNEGSKA (reference sequence). The CDR3 sequence is 13 residues long. The CDR3 nucleotides are TGCAGTGCTTCCCGAGGAGAATATTACGAGCAGTACTTC. It yields the protein CSASRGEYYEQYF.

The chain joins TRBV20-1 to TRBJ2-7; possible D gene TRBD1, 6 bases. Looked up from germline, CDR1 is DFQATT and CDR2 is SNEGSKA (reference sequence). CDR3 length equals 15 residues. The V and J ends lost 0 bases and 3 bases respectively, with 15 bases between them. The CDR3 is CSARDSYGGDYEQYF. The DNA of the CDR3 is TGCAGTGCTAGAGATAGTTATGGGGGCGACTACGAGCAGTACTTC.

The gene calls are TRBV12-3 or TRBV12-4 and TRBJ1-1; D is unclear. Trimming removed 2 bases at V and 4 bases at J, with 14 bases between. This CDR3 region has 15 residues. The CDR3: CASSLIGVPSTEAFF. In DNA, the CDR3 is TGTGCCAGCAGTTTAATCGGGGTCCCGAGCACTGAAGCTTTCTTT.

This rearrangement joins TRBV7-9 to TRBJ2-2; D is perhaps TRBD2 (7 bases). The CDR3 is 22 amino acids. The V and J ends lost 4 bases and 2 bases respectively, with 32 bases between them. The V gene's germline CDR1 is SEHNR and CDR2 FQNEAQ (reference sequence). The CDR3, as DNA: TGTGCCAGCAGCTCGTCGCTGGGGTACACCCGAGGAGGGGGACTAAACACCGGGGAGCTGTTTTTT. Translated: CASSSSLGYTRGGGLNTGELFF.

This clonotype was seen a handful of times. V gene TRBV29-1 combines with J gene TRBJ2-3; no clear D gene. Per germline, CDR1 SQVTM and CDR2 ANQGSEA. Trimming cost V 5 bases and J 3 bases, with 6 bases left between them. The CDR3 loop spans 11 amino acids. In nucleotides, the CDR3 is TGCAGCGTTTTGGGGACAGATACGCAGTATTTT. This codes for CSVLGTDTQYF.

This clonotype was picked up a small number of times. The CDR3 coding sequence is TGTGCCAGCAGTTCGGGACAGGGGGCAGGGTACGAGCAGTACTTC. Translated, it gives CASSSGQGAGYEQYF. The V call is TRBV12-3 or TRBV12-4, the J call TRBJ2-1, with 12 bases identical to TRBD1. Gene TRBJ2-7 matches the end of the DNA better, so the J call may be wrong. This CDR3 contains 15 residues.

The J gene is TRBJ1-1, the V gene TRBV6-1, with a tentative D call TRBD1 (6 bases). V gave up 5 bases and J gave up 9 bases, with 22 bases separating them. CDR3 length: 15 residues. The germline CDR1 and CDR2 sequences are MNHNS and SASEGT. The CDR3 loop is CASSQGVWGTLKAFF. The CDR3 DNA follows: TGTGCCAGCAGTCAAGGAGTCTGGGGGACACTAAAAGCTTTCTTT.

At least ten counts were recorded for this clonotype. This sequence joins TRBV11-2 and TRBJ2-1; no definite D call. Trimming removed 6 bases at V and 7 bases at J, with 22 bases between. CDR3 length: 16 residues. Looked up from germline, CDR1 is SGHAT and CDR2 is FQNNGV. CDR3: CASSSSAKGPLNEQFF. CDR3 DNA sequence: TGTGCCAGCAGTTCCAGCGCGAAGGGCCCCCTGAATGAGCAGTTCTTC.

This clonotype was counted a few times. The rearrangement links TRBV10-3 to TRBJ2-7; 8 bases fit TRBD2. The V gene end was trimmed by 0 bases and the J gene end by 0 bases; junction bases not matched to a gene: 4. CDR1 ENHRY and CDR2 SYGVKD come from the germline V gene. This CDR3 contains 16 residues. CDR3 region: CAISESSGGDSYEQYF. The DNA for the CDR3 is TGTGCCATCAGTGAGTCGTCGGGGGGGGACTCCTACGAGCAGTACTTC.

V is TRBV28 and J is TRBJ2-1; TRBD2 matches at 13 bases. The last part of the DNA fits TRBJ2-5 better; the J call may be wrong. The CDR3 length is 17 residues. Germline V gene lookup returns CDR1 MDHEN and CDR2 SYDVKM. In DNA form, the CDR3 reads TGTGCCAGCAGCCGGATCCCGACTAGCGGGGGGTCGGAGACCCAGTACTTC. This translates into CASSRIPTSGGSETQYF.

The table lists this clonotype with a few counts. Here the CDR3 DNA reads TGTGCCAGCAGCTTACGGACAGGGGGCTATCAGCCCCAGCATTTT. The encoded protein is CASSLRTGGYQPQHF. J is TRBJ1-5 and V is TRBV7-8; 11 bases fit TRBD1. The V gene's germline CDR1 is SGHVS and CDR2 FQNEAQ. V lost 2 bases, J lost 5 bases, and 2 bases stayed unmatched. The CDR3 spans 15 residues.

The J gene is TRBJ2-3, the V gene TRBV28, with D possibly being TRBD2 (5 bases). Per germline, CDR1 MDHEN and CDR2 SYDVKM. CDR3 length: 15 residues. V gave up 4 bases and J gave up 4 bases, with 15 bases separating them. The DNA for the CDR3 is TGTGCCAGCAGTTCACTAGTTTTGGAGGCAGATACGCAGTATTTT. Protein sequence: CASSSLVLEADTQYF.

The chain is built from TRBV6-2 or TRBV6-3 and TRBJ2-2, with D possibly matching TRBD2 (5 bases). With 9 bases removed from V and 5 bases from J, the gap between germline ends came to 22 bases. Per the germline V gene, CDR1 is MNHEY and CDR2 is SVGEGT. This CDR3 region has 16 residues. CDR3: CASTDSRGLLTGELFF. The CDR3 region has the DNA TGTGCCAGTACGGATTCACGGGGTTTGTTGACCGGGGAGCTGTTTTTT.

The chain couples TRBV20-1 to TRBJ1-2; 7 positions match TRBD1. Per germline, CDR1 DFQATT and CDR2 SNEGSKA (reference sequence). V lost 6 bases to trimming and J lost 4 bases; unmatched junction nucleotides: 5. The CDR3 consists of 12 residues. CDR3 amino acids: CSAAGQTYGYTF. The CDR3 DNA is TGCAGTGCCGCGGGACAGACCTATGGCTACACCTTC.

The chain joins TRBV20-1 to TRBJ2-7, with 9 bases identical to TRBD2. CDR1 and CDR2 (germline): DFQATT, SNEGSKA (reference sequence). The V gene end was trimmed by 5 bases and the J gene end by 2 bases; junction bases not matched to a gene: 10. The CDR3 runs to 15 residues. The CDR3 DNA follows: TGCAGTGCTGAATCGGGACTAGCAGAACCCTACGAGCAGTACTTC. As protein: CSAESGLAEPYEQYF.

This sequence joins TRBV19 and TRBJ1-1; no clear D gene. The germline V gene encodes CDR1 LNHDA and CDR2 SQIVND (reference sequence). The CDR3 has 13 residues. Trimming stripped 8 bases from V and 0 bases from J, with 10 bases between. In nucleotides, the CDR3 is TGTGCCAGTTCAGACGGCATGAACACTGAAGCTTTCTTT. Protein product: CASSDGMNTEAFF.

This sequence joins TRBV4-3 and TRBJ1-2, with TRBD1 matching over 8 bases. The CDR3 length is 14 residues. Germline assignment: CDR1 LGHNA and CDR2 YSLEER. Germline trimming cut 5 bases from V and 8 bases from J; bases unmatched to any gene: 10. The CDR3 DNA sequence: TGCGCCAGCAGCGAACTGACAGGGGCAGACGGCTACACCTTC. Its protein is CASSELTGADGYTF.

The V gene is TRBV5-6, the J gene TRBJ1-5; D is possibly TRBD1 (6 bases). The V and J ends lost 1 base and 1 base respectively, with 15 bases between them. The CDR3 is 17 amino acids. Looked up from germline, CDR1 is SGHDT and CDR2 is YYEEEE. For the CDR3, the DNA is TGTGCCAGCAGCTTGAAAGGGGGTTTAGAGAGCAATCAGCCCCAGCATTTT. This sequence encodes CASSLKGGLESNQPQHF. The full variable domain, with the rest looked up from reference TRBV5-6 and TRBJ1-5, is DAGVTQSPTHLIKTRGQQVTLRCSPKSGHDTVSWYQQALGQGPQFIFQYYEEEERQRGNFPDRFSGHQFPNYSSELNVNALLLGDSALYLCASSLKGGLESNQPQHFGDGTRLSIL.

This chain connects TRBV12-3 or TRBV12-4 to TRBJ2-7; D is perhaps TRBD2 (5 bases). Deletions cut 6 bases from V and 4 bases from J, with 16 bases between. This CDR3 comprises 14 residues. The CDR3: CASSLEDGVYEQYF. The CDR3 DNA follows: TGTGCCAGCAGCTTGGAGGACGGAGTTTACGAGCAGTACTTC.

This clonotype came up a few times. The chain employs TRBV7-2 and TRBJ2-7; possible D gene TRBD2, 6 bases. The CDR3 contains 16 residues. CDR1 is SGHTA and CDR2 is FQGNSA in the germline V gene. V lost 1 base and J lost 3, with 16 bases in between. DNA for the CDR3: TGTGCCAGCAGCTTAGTTGCGGGGCCCAAGGGCTACGAGCAGTACTTC. It codes for CASSLVAGPKGYEQYF.

The chain employs TRBV5-6 and TRBJ1-6; D might be TRBD1 (6 bases). The CDR3 has 16 residues. Between the trimmed V and J ends, which lost 6 bases and 7 bases, there was a span of 20 bases. CDR1 is SGHDT and CDR2 is YYEEEE in the germline V gene. The CDR3 nucleotides read TGTGCCAGCAACTTAATCTCGTTGCAGGGGAATTCACCCCTCCACTTT. As protein: CASNLISLQGNSPLHF.

This clonotype has only a few counts. V usage is TRBV29-1 and J usage is TRBJ2-7, with unresolved D. CDR1 and CDR2 from the germline V gene are SQVTM and ANQGSEA. Trimming pared 4 bases from V and 2 bases from J, leaving 12 bases between. The CDR3 length is 13 residues. The CDR3 DNA reads TGCAGCGTTGTTGACACAAATACCTACGAGCAGTACTTC. This sequence encodes CSVVDTNTYEQYF.

This clonotype occurred a few times. One end of the junction varies from germline; a read error may be responsible. The chain couples TRBV12-3 or TRBV12-4 to TRBJ2-5; 7 nucleotides agree with TRBD2. The CDR3 totals 13 residues. For the CDR3, the DNA is TGTGCCGGCAGCGGGGTTTACCAAGAGACCCAGTACTTC. This translates into CAGSGVYQETQYF.

This clonotype came up a few times. The CDR3: CASSAIPGTEPKGEKLFF. CDR3 coding DNA: TGTGCCAGCAGCGCGATCCCCGGGACAGAGCCTAAGGGGGAAAAACTGTTTTTT. The rearrangement uses TRBV7-8 and TRBJ1-4; 7 nucleotides agree with TRBD1. This CDR3 has 18 amino acids. In germline, CDR1 is SGHVS, CDR2 FQNEAQ. With V trimmed by 5 bases and J by 8 bases, 20 bases remained unmatched.

The table lists this clonotype with a few counts. The chain uses TRBV7-2 and TRBJ2-5; D is undetermined. Near its end, the DNA agrees better with TRBJ2-7, so the J call may be wrong. This CDR3 has 12 residues. Germline CDR1 SGHTA, CDR2 FQGNSA. The CDR3 protein is CASSLELGEQYF. In DNA, the CDR3 is TGTGCCAGCAGCTTAGAGCTAGGCGAGCAGTACTTC.

The genes are TRBV7-9 and TRBJ1-1; D is perhaps TRBD1 (6 bases). The CDR3 loop spans 19 amino acids. The V end was cut by 0 bases, the J end by 1 base, with 21 bases between. Germline CDR1 is SEHNR and CDR2 is FQNEAQ (reference sequence). CDR3 amino acids: CASSLAIPIRGQWNTEAFF. DNA of the CDR3: TGTGCCAGCAGCTTAGCTATCCCAATCCGGGGGCAATGGAACACTGAAGCTTTCTTT.